Listed below are T cell receptor beta chains from one sample, sequenced in a study of shared clonotypes between healthy human individuals. The table came from immunoSEQ multiplex PCR; TCRdb's copy has only in-frame clones and leaves some out. The table includes some 1.1 million clones, approximately 77% detected once. Sequenced: memory CD4+ T cells from PBMCs. Source of these receptors: a man aged 18 to 30 in good health. Some clones in this sample may be carry-over from other donors' samples. The CDR3 runs from the conserved cysteine through the conserved F or W. Each record gives: V gene, clone size, D gene, J gene, CDR3 DNA, CDR3 protein. The D gene is left open where the match is weak. Only some rows state a clone size, as once, few, many or a class for expanded clones.

v_gene: TRBV28
abundance: once
d_gene: NA
j_gene: TRBJ2-4
CDR3nt: TGTGCCAGCAGTACCGGGACCCTGGGGGACATTCAGTACTTC
CDR3aa: CASSTGTLGDIQYF

v_gene: TRBV10-3
abundance: few
d_gene: TRBD1
j_gene: TRBJ1-1
CDR3nt: TGTGCCATCAGTGAGCCCCGGGACAGGGCTATGAGACGAGCTTTCTTT
CDR3aa: CAISEPRDRAMRRAFF

v_gene: TRBV28
abundance: NA
d_gene: TRBD2
j_gene: TRBJ2-7
CDR3nt: TGTGCCAGCAGTTTATTTCAGCGGGAGTCGAACCCTATATCCTACGAGCAGTACTTC
CDR3aa: CASSLFQRESNPISYEQYF

v_gene: TRBV28
abundance: many
d_gene: NA
j_gene: TRBJ2-7
CDR3nt: TGTGCCAGCAGCTCGGGATCCGAGGGGGTGTACGAGCAGTACTTC
CDR3aa: CASSSGSEGVYEQYF

v_gene: TRBV9
abundance: NA
d_gene: TRBD1
j_gene: TRBJ1-2
CDR3nt: TGTGCCAGCAGCGTAGGCAGGGGGCAATATGGCTACACCTTC
CDR3aa: CASSVGRGQYGYTF

v_gene: TRBV27
abundance: NA
d_gene: TRBD2
j_gene: TRBJ2-7
CDR3nt: TGTGCCAGCAGAAAACCGGGACTAGCGGGAGCCTACGAGCAGTACTTC
CDR3aa: CASRKPGLAGAYEQYF

v_gene: TRBV5-1
abundance: NA
d_gene: NA
j_gene: TRBJ1-3
CDR3nt: TGCGCCAGCAGCTTCGACGGGACACACGGAAACACCATATATTTT
CDR3aa: CASSFDGTHGNTIYF

v_gene: TRBV9
abundance: NA
d_gene: TRBD2
j_gene: TRBJ2-2
CDR3nt: TGTGCCAGCAGCGTCCACACTAGCGGGAGCACCGGGGAGCTGTTTTTT
CDR3aa: CASSVHTSGSTGELFF

v_gene: TRBV27
abundance: NA
d_gene: NA
j_gene: TRBJ1-1
CDR3nt: TGTGCCAGCAGTCCCCAGGGTGGCACTGAAGCTTTCTTT
CDR3aa: CASSPQGGTEAFF

v_gene: TRBV19
abundance: NA
d_gene: NA
j_gene: TRBJ1-2
CDR3nt: TGTGCCACCCAAACCCGGGGAGCGATTTATGGCTACACCTTC
CDR3aa: CATQTRGAIYGYTF

v_gene: TRBV29-1
abundance: NA
d_gene: TRBD1
j_gene: TRBJ2-7
CDR3nt: TGCAGCGCCGGGACAGGAAACTACGAGCAGTACTTC
CDR3aa: CSAGTGNYEQYF

v_gene: TRBV25-1
abundance: NA
d_gene: NA
j_gene: TRBJ2-3
CDR3nt: TGTGCCAGCAGCGCTACGGTGGGGCGTCCAGATACGCAGTATTTT
CDR3aa: CASSATVGRPDTQYF

v_gene: TRBV2
abundance: NA
d_gene: TRBD1
j_gene: TRBJ1-4
CDR3nt: TGTGCCAGCAGCCCGGACAGGGCGTACGAAAAACTGTTTTTT
CDR3aa: CASSPDRAYEKLFF

v_gene: TRBV18
abundance: NA
d_gene: TRBD1
j_gene: TRBJ2-7
CDR3nt: TGTGCCAGCTCATCTGGGACAGGGGATTACGAGCAGTACTTC
CDR3aa: CASSSGTGDYEQYF

v_gene: TRBV29-1
abundance: NA
d_gene: NA
j_gene: TRBJ2-2
CDR3nt: TGCAGCGTTGGAAGTCCACTCGGGACCGGGGAGCTGTTTTTT
CDR3aa: CSVGSPLGTGELFF

v_gene: TRBV28
abundance: NA
d_gene: NA
j_gene: TRBJ2-7
CDR3nt: TGTGCCAGCAGCTCCCCCTACTCGACAGGAACGTACGAGCAGTACTTC
CDR3aa: CASSSPYSTGTYEQYF

v_gene: TRBV5-6
abundance: NA
d_gene: TRBD2
j_gene: TRBJ2-7
CDR3nt: TGTGCCAGCAGCTCGGGACTAGCGGGAGAGCAGTACTTC
CDR3aa: CASSSGLAGEQYF

v_gene: TRBV11-2
abundance: NA
d_gene: NA
j_gene: TRBJ1-2
CDR3nt: TGTGCCAGCAATTCCGTGGGGGGTACCTATGGCTACACCTTC
CDR3aa: CASNSVGGTYGYTF

v_gene: TRBV18
abundance: few
d_gene: NA
j_gene: TRBJ2-3
CDR3nt: TGTGCCAGCTCACGACTAGCAGATACGCAGTATTTT
CDR3aa: CASSRLADTQYF

v_gene: TRBV7-9
abundance: NA
d_gene: TRBD1
j_gene: TRBJ2-7
CDR3nt: TGTGCCAGCAGCCAGCCGGGACAGGGGGCGCTTGAGCAGTACTTC
CDR3aa: CASSQPGQGALEQYF

v_gene: TRBV5-6
abundance: once
d_gene: TRBD1
j_gene: TRBJ2-5
CDR3nt: TGTGCCAGCACGTCGGACAGGGAGCAGTACTTC
CDR3aa: CASTSDREQYF

v_gene: TRBV5-1
abundance: NA
d_gene: NA
j_gene: TRBJ2-6
CDR3nt: TGCGCCACCGCCTTAGGGACGACTAACTCTGGGGCCAACGTCCTGACTTTC
CDR3aa: CATALGTTNSGANVLTF

v_gene: TRBV2
abundance: NA
d_gene: TRBD1
j_gene: TRBJ2-5
CDR3nt: TGTGCCAGCAGCCAGGGGGTAGAGACCCAGTACTTC
CDR3aa: CASSQGVETQYF

v_gene: TRBV7-2
abundance: NA
d_gene: TRBD2
j_gene: TRBJ2-1
CDR3nt: TGTGCCAGCACCAAACCGGGGGGGTACAATGAGCAGTTCTTC
CDR3aa: CASTKPGGYNEQFF

v_gene: TRBV4-2
abundance: NA
d_gene: TRBD2
j_gene: TRBJ2-2
CDR3nt: TGTGCCAGCAGTCCGCGGACTAGCGGGAAGGCCGGGGAGCTGTTTTTT
CDR3aa: CASSPRTSGKAGELFF

v_gene: TRBV29-1
abundance: few
d_gene: TRBD1
j_gene: TRBJ1-2
CDR3nt: TGCAGCACCGGGACAGGTTCTTCCTATGGCTACACCTTC
CDR3aa: CSTGTGSSYGYTF

v_gene: TRBV7-3
abundance: NA
d_gene: TRBD2
j_gene: TRBJ2-7
CDR3nt: TGTGCCAGCAGCCCCGGGGGGGGCGGGATGTTCTACGAGCAGTACTTC
CDR3aa: CASSPGGGGMFYEQYF

v_gene: TRBV18
abundance: NA
d_gene: TRBD1
j_gene: TRBJ2-7
CDR3nt: TGTGCCAGCTCACTACCGGGACAGGGCCTCTCGGAGGTGAAGCAGTACTTC
CDR3aa: CASSLPGQGLSEVKQYF

v_gene: TRBV5-1
abundance: NA
d_gene: TRBD1
j_gene: TRBJ1-5
CDR3nt: TGCGCCAGCAGGCCGGGACAGGGGTGGGACAATCAGCCCCAGCATTTT
CDR3aa: CASRPGQGWDNQPQHF

v_gene: TRBV7-2
abundance: NA
d_gene: NA
j_gene: TRBJ1-4
CDR3nt: TGTGCCAGCAGCTTAGGGGTCGTCGCAACTAATGAAAAACTGTTTTTT
CDR3aa: CASSLGVVATNEKLFF

v_gene: TRBV2
abundance: NA
d_gene: NA
j_gene: TRBJ2-5
CDR3nt: TGTGCCAGCAGGGGCCCCGAACGACAAGAGACCCAGTACTTC
CDR3aa: CASRGPERQETQYF

v_gene: TRBV10-3
abundance: NA
d_gene: TRBD2
j_gene: TRBJ2-3
CDR3nt: TGTGCCATCAGCTCTAGCGGGGGAGACACAGATACGCAGTATTTT
CDR3aa: CAISSSGGDTDTQYF

v_gene: TRBV19
abundance: NA
d_gene: TRBD1
j_gene: TRBJ1-2
CDR3nt: TGTGCCAGCCGACAGGGGAATCGGGGCTACACCTTC
CDR3aa: CASRQGNRGYTF

v_gene: TRBV7-2
abundance: few
d_gene: NA
j_gene: TRBJ2-6
CDR3nt: TGTGCCAGCAGCACAAGGGGGGGATCTACGGTCTCTGGGGCCAACGTCCTGACTTTC
CDR3aa: CASSTRGGSTVSGANVLTF

v_gene: TRBV4-3
abundance: NA
d_gene: TRBD2
j_gene: TRBJ2-7
CDR3nt: TGCGCCAGCAGCCAAGTGGCTAGCGGGAGTACCGCCTACGAGCAGTACTTC
CDR3aa: CASSQVASGSTAYEQYF

v_gene: TRBV9
abundance: once
d_gene: TRBD2
j_gene: TRBJ2-7
CDR3nt: TGTGCCAGCAGCGTAGGAGAGGGAGGGCCCCTCGAGCAGTACTTC
CDR3aa: CASSVGEGGPLEQYF

v_gene: TRBV27
abundance: NA
d_gene: NA
j_gene: TRBJ1-1
CDR3nt: TGTGCCAGCAGGAGAGGAGGGGTTAGGGTGAACACTGAAGCTTTCTTT
CDR3aa: CASRRGGVRVNTEAFF

v_gene: TRBV19
abundance: NA
d_gene: NA
j_gene: TRBJ2-5
CDR3nt: TGTGCCAGTAGTCCCCGGACTGGCCTCCAAGAGACCCAGTACTTC
CDR3aa: CASSPRTGLQETQYF

v_gene: TRBV18
abundance: NA
d_gene: NA
j_gene: TRBJ2-6
CDR3nt: TGTGCCAGCTCACCGGGGGTCTCTGGGGCCAACGTCCTGACTTTC
CDR3aa: CASSPGVSGANVLTF

v_gene: TRBV21-1
abundance: many
d_gene: NA
j_gene: TRBJ2-4
CDR3nt: TGTGCCAGCAGCAAAGCTTGCGCAGGGGGTCCCCCTCGGGGCAAAAACATTCAGTACTTC
CDR3aa: CASSKACAGGPPRGKNIQYF

v_gene: TRBV5-1
abundance: NA
d_gene: NA
j_gene: TRBJ1-5
CDR3nt: TGCGCCAGTACCTCTGCCGGGCAGGGAGGCAATCAGCCCCAGCATTTT
CDR3aa: CASTSAGQGGNQPQHF

v_gene: TRBV27
abundance: few
d_gene: TRBD2
j_gene: TRBJ2-7
CDR3nt: TGTGCCAGCAGTTTATTCCTAGCGGAAGGGGAGCAGTACTTC
CDR3aa: CASSLFLAEGEQYF

v_gene: TRBV20-1
abundance: few
d_gene: NA
j_gene: TRBJ2-1
CDR3nt: TGCAGTGCCCTGATTGTGGGGGAGCAGTTCTTC
CDR3aa: CSALIVGEQFF

v_gene: TRBV18
abundance: NA
d_gene: NA
j_gene: TRBJ2-7
CDR3nt: TGTGCCAGCTCACCATGGAAGGCTTACGAGCAGTACTTC
CDR3aa: CASSPWKAYEQYF

v_gene: TRBV29-1
abundance: NA
d_gene: NA
j_gene: TRBJ2-7
CDR3nt: TGCAGCGTTTCCGATAGGCTGCGATCCTACGAGCAGTACTTC
CDR3aa: CSVSDRLRSYEQYF

v_gene: TRBV5-1
abundance: NA
d_gene: TRBD2
j_gene: TRBJ2-3
CDR3nt: TGCGCCAGCAGCCCGGGCATAGCGGGATTCACAGATACGCAGTATTTT
CDR3aa: CASSPGIAGFTDTQYF

v_gene: TRBV30
abundance: NA
d_gene: NA
j_gene: TRBJ2-2
CDR3nt: TGTGCCTTGGGGAGCAGAAACACCGGGGAGCTGTTTTTT
CDR3aa: CALGSRNTGELFF

v_gene: TRBV5-4
abundance: NA
d_gene: TRBD1
j_gene: TRBJ1-2
CDR3nt: TGTGCCAGCAGCCTGACAGGACAGGGGAATGGCTACACCTTC
CDR3aa: CASSLTGQGNGYTF

v_gene: TRBV5-1
abundance: many
d_gene: NA
j_gene: TRBJ1-2
CDR3nt: TGCGCCAGCAGCTTGGAGGGCGCCCCGGGGGGCTACACCTTC
CDR3aa: CASSLEGAPGGYTF

v_gene: TRBV7-8
abundance: NA
d_gene: NA
j_gene: TRBJ2-3
CDR3nt: TGTGCCAGCAGCTTATTTGTGCAGGGAGCAGATACGCAGTATTTT
CDR3aa: CASSLFVQGADTQYF